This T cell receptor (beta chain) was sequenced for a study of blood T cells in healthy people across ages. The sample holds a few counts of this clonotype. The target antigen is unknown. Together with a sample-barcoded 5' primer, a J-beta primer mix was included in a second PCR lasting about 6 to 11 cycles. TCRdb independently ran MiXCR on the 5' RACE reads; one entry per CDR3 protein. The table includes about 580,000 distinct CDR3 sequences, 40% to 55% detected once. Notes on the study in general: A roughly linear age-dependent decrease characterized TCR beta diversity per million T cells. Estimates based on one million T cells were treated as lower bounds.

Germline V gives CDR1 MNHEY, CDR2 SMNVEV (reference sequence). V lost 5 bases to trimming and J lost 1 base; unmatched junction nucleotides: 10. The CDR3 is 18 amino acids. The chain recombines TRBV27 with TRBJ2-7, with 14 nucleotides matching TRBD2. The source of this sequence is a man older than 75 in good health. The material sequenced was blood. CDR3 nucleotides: TGTGCCAGCAGTCCTAGCCCGACTAGCGGGAGGGCATCCTACGAGCAGTACTTC. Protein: CASSPSPTSGRASYEQYF.